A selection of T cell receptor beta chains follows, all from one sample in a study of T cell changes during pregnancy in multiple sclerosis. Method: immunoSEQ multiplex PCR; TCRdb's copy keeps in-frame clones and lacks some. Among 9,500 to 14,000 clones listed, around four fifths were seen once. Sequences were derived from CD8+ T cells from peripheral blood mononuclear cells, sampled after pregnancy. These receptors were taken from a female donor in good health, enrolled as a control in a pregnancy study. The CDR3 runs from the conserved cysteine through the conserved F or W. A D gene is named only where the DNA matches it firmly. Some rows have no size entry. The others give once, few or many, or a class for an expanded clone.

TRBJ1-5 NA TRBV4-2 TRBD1 TGTGCCAGCAGCCAAGATGGCAGGGGGGGCAATCAGCCCCAGCATTTT CASSQDGRGGNQPQHF
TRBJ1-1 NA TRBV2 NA TGTGCCCGACAGGCGAACACTGAAGCTTTCTTT CARQANTEAFF
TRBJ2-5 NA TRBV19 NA TGTGCCAGTAGTATATGGGGAGAAGAGGAGACCCAGTACTTC CASSIWGEEETQYF
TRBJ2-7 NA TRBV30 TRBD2 TGTGCCTGGAGTGATGGGGGGGGCGAGCAGTACTTC CAWSDGGGEQYF
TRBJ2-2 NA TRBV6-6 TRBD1 TGTGCCAGCAAGACAGGGGGCGACACCGGGGAGCTGTTTTTT CASKTGGDTGELFF
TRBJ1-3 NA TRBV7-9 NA TGTGCCAGCAGCGCGGGATCTGGAAACACCATATATTTT CASSAGSGNTIYF
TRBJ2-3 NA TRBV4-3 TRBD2 TGCGCCAGCAGCCAAGGCGGGAGGGGAACAGATACGCAGTATTTT CASSQGGRGTDTQYF
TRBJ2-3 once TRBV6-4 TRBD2 TGTGCCAGCAGTACTAGCGGCACAGATACGCAGTATTTT CASSTSGTDTQYF
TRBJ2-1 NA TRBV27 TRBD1 TGTGCCAGCAGTTTATCGACAGGGGAAGAGCAGTTCTTC CASSLSTGEEQFF
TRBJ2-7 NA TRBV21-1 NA TGTGCCAGCAGCCACAACACCAGGGGGCGAGGGTGCGAGCAGTACTTC CASSHNTRGRGCEQYF
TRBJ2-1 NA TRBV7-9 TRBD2 TGTGCCAGCAGCTCATCGGCGGGAGGGTTTTTCGATGAGCAGTTCTTC CASSSSAGGFFDEQFF
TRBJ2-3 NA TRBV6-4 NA TGTGCCAGCAGTGACTACTCGTCTAGCACAGATACGCAGTATTTT CASSDYSSSTDTQYF
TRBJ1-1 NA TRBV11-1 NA TGTGCCAGCAGCCTTACCAACAGTCACACTGAAGCTTTCTTT CASSLTNSHTEAFF
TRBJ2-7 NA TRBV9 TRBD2 TGTGCCAGCAGCGTAGAGTCGGCAGCGGGAGTGAGGGAGCAGTACTTC CASSVESAAGVREQYF
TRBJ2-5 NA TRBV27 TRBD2 TGTGCCAGCAGTACGAGACTAGCGGGAGGGCCGGAGACCCAGTACTTC CASSTRLAGGPETQYF
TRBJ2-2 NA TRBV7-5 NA TGTGCCAGAAGCGCCGGGACAGGGACGAACACCGGGGAGCTGTTTTTT CARSAGTGTNTGELFF
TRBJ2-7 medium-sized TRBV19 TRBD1 TGTGCCAGTAGTCCCAGGACAGGGATTTCCTACGAGCAGTACTTC CASSPRTGISYEQYF
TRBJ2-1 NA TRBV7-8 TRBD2 TGTGCCAGCAGCGTATCAGCGGGAGTATATGAGCAGTTCTTC CASSVSAGVYEQFF
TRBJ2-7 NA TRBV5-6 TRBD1 TGTGCCAGCAGCTTACAGGGGAGCGAGCAGTACTTC CASSLQGSEQYF
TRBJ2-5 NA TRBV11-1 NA TGTGCCAGCAGCTTCAGGGGTAGGAGGCGAGAGACCCAGTACTTC CASSFRGRRRETQYF
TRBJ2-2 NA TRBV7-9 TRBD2 TGTGCCAGCAGCATACTAGCGGGAGGACGGACCGGGGAGCTGTTTTTT CASSILAGGRTGELFF
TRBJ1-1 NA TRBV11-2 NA TGTGCCAGCAGCTACTTCGTCGGGGGGCAGGGCACTGAAGCTTTCTTT CASSYFVGGQGTEAFF
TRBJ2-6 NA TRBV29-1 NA TGCAGCGTTGACTTTGGGGCCAACGTCCTGACTTTC CSVDFGANVLTF
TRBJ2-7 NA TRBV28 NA TGTGCCAGCAGTTTCCCCAGCGCCGCCTACGAGCAGTACTTC CASSFPSAAYEQYF
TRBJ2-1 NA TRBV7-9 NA TGTGCCAGCAGCAATACGAGACTAAACAAGAGGGGGAATGAGCAGTTCTTC CASSNTRLNKRGNEQFF
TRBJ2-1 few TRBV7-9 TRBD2 TGTGCCAGCGAGAGGGAGGGGAGCACTGAGCAGTTCTTC CASEREGSTEQFF
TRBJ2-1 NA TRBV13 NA TGTGCCAGCAGCTTAGTTTCGGGGGAGGCCACCAATGAGCAGTTCTTC CASSLVSGEATNEQFF
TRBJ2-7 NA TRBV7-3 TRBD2 TGTGCCAGCAGCTTAGCGGGAGGGAACGAGCAGTACTTC CASSLAGGNEQYF
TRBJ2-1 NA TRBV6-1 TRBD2 TGTGCCAGCAGACCAGCGGGGTACAATGAGCAGTTCTTC CASRPAGYNEQFF
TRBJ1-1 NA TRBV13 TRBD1 TGTGCCAGCACCCTAACAGGGGAGAACACTGAAGCTTTCTTT CASTLTGENTEAFF
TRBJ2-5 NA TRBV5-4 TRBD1 TGTGCCAGCTCCGACAGGGGACAAGAGACCCAGTACTTC CASSDRGQETQYF
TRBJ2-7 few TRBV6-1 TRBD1 TGTGCCAACGCTGCTGGGACAGGGGGCTACGAGCAGTACTTC CANAAGTGGYEQYF
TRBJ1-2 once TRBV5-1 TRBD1 TGCGCCAGCAGAGATGGACAGGGGGCATCACTAATCTATGGCTACACCTTC CASRDGQGASLIYGYTF
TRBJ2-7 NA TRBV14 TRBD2 TGTGCCAGCAGCCAATCCCGTTGGGGGGGTCTCAACTCCTACGAGCAGTACTTC CASSQSRWGGLNSYEQYF
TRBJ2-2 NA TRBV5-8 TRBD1 TGTGCCAGCAGCTTGGACAGGGGGCAGAGCGGGGAGCTGTTTTTT CASSLDRGQSGELFF
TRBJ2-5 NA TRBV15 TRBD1 TGTGCCACCCGGGACAGTGGAGAGACCCAGTACTTC CATRDSGETQYF
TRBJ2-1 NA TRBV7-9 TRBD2 TGTGCCAGCAGCCCGGGGGAGGGACTAGCGGGTTTCAATGAGCAGTTCTTC CASSPGEGLAGFNEQFF
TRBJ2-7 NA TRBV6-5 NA TGTGCCAGCACCATGGGGGGCGAGCAGTACTTC CASTMGGEQYF
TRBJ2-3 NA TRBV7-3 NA TGTGCCAGCAGCCTACAGGGTTTCGATACGCAGTATTTT CASSLQGFDTQYF
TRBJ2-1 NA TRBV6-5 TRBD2 TGTGCCAGCAGCAGGACTAGCGGGAGGAATGAGCAGTTCTTC CASSRTSGRNEQFF
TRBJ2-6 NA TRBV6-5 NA TGTGCCAGCAGCCCGGGACTGTCCGGGGCCAACGTCCTGACTTTC CASSPGLSGANVLTF
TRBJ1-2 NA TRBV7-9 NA TGTGCCAGCAGCCCGGACTATGGCTACACCTTC CASSPDYGYTF
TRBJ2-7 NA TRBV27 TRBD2 TGTGCCAGCAGTTTACTCTCGGGAGGGTATCCCTACGAGCAGTACTTC CASSLLSGGYPYEQYF
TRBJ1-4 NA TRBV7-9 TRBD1 TGTGCCAGCAGCCCGGACAGGGTGAAACTGTTTTTT CASSPDRVKLFF
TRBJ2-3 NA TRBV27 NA TGTGCCAGCAGTTTCAGGGGAGATACGCAGTATTTT CASSFRGDTQYF
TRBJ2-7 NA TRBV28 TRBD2 TGTGCCAGCAGTCGGGAGCGGGAGGGTCCCTCAGGGGAGCAGTACTTC CASSREREGPSGEQYF
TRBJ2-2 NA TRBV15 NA TGTGCCACCGACGAACAGGGATCGAACACCGGGGAGCTGTTTTTT CATDEQGSNTGELFF
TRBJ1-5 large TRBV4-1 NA TGCGCCAGCAGCCAAGATAAAGACCGGACAATGACGGATCAGCCCCAGCATTTT CASSQDKDRTMTDQPQHF
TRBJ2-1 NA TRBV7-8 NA TGTGCCAGCAGCTTAGCGGCTAGCAGGATTATGTTCTTC CASSLAASRIMFF
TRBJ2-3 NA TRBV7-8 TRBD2 TGTGCCAGCAGGTGGACTAGCGGGATTCAAGATACGCAGTATTTT CASRWTSGIQDTQYF
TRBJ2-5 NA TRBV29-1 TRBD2 TGCAGCGTAGTCTACCACGGACTAGGAGAGACCCAGTACTTC CSVVYHGLGETQYF
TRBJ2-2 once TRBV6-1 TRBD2 TGTGCCAGCAGTGAACTAGCGGGAGGCACCGGGGAGCTGTTTTTT CASSELAGGTGELFF
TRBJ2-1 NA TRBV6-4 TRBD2 TGTGCCAGCAGTGACGATAAGACTAGCGTCGATGAGCAGTTCTTC CASSDDKTSVDEQFF
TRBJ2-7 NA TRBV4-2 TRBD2 TGTGCCAGCAGCCAAGATCTGACCACGGCGGGAGGTGTCCACGAGCAGTACTTC CASSQDLTTAGGVHEQYF
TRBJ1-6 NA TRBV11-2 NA TGTGCCAGCAGCTCCACCCCTTGGGACACTCTTTCACCCCTCCACTTT CASSSTPWDTLSPLHF